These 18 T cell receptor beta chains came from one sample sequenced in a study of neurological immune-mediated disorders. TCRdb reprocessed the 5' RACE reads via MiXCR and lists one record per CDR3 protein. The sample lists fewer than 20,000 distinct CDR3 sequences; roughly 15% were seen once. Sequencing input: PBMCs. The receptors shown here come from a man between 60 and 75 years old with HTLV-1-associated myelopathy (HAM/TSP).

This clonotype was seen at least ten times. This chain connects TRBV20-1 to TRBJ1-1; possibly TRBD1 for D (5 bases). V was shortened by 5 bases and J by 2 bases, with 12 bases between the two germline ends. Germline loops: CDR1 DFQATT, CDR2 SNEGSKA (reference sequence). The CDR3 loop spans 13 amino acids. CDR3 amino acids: CSASGGFNTEAFF. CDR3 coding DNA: TGCAGTGCTTCCGGGGGTTTCAACACTGAAGCTTTCTTT.

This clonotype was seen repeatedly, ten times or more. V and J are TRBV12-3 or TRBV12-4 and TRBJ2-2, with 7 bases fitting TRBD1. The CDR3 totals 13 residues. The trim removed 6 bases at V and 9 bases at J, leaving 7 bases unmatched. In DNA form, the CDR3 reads TGTGCCAGCAGGAGAGGGACAGACCGGGAGCTGTTTTTT. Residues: CASRRGTDRELFF.

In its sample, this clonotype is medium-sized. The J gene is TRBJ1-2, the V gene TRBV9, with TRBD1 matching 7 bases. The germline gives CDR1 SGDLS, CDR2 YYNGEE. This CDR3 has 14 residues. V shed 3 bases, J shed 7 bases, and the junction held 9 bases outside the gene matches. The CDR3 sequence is CASSARQGVGGYTF. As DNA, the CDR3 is TGTGCCAGCAGCGCTAGGCAGGGGGTCGGTGGCTACACCTTC.

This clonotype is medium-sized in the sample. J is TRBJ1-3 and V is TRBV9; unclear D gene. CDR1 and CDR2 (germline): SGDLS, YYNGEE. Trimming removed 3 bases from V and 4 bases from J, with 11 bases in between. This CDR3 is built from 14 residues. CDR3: CASSGAPSGNTIYF. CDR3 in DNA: TGTGCCAGCAGCGGGGCCCCCTCCGGAAACACCATATATTTT.

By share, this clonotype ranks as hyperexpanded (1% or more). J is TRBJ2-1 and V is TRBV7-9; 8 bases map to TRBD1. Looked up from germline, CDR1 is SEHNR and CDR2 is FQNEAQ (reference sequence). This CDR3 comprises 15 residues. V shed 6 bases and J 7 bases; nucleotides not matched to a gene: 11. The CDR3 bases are TGTGCCAGCAGACCCGACAGGGGCGGTTTTAATGAGCAGTTCTTC. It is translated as CASRPDRGGFNEQFF.

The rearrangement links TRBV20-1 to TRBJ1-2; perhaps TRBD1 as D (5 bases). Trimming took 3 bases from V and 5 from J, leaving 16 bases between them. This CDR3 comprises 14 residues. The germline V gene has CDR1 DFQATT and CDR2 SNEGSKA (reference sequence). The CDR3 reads CSASSAGRAYGYTF. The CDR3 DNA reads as TGCAGTGCTAGTTCTGCGGGACGTGCGTATGGCTACACCTTC.

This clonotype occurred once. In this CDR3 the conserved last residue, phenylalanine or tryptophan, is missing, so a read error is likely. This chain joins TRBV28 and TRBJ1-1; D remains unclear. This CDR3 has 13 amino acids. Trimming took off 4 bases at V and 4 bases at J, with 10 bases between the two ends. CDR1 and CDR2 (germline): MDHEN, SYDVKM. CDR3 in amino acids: CASSSRLTTEAFL. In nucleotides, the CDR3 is TGTGCCAGCAGTTCCCGATTGACCACTGAAGCTTTCCTT.

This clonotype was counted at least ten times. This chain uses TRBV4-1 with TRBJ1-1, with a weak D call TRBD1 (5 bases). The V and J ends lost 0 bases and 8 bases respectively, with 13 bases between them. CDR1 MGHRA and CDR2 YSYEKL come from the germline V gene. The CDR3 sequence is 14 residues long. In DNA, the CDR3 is TGCGCCAGCAGCCAAGACCCACGGGGCAGGGAAGCTTTCTTT. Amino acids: CASSQDPRGREAFF.

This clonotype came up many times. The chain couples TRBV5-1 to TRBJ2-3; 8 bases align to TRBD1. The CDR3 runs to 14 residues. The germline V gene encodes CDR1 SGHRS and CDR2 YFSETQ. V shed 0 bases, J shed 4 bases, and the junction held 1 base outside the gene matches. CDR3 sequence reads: CASSLGQGSDTQYF. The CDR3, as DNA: TGCGCCAGCAGCTTGGGACAGGGGTCAGATACGCAGTATTTT.

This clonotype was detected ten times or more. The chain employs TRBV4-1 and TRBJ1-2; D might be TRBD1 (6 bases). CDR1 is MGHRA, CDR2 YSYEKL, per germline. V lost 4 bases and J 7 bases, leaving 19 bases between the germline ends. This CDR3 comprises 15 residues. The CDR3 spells CASSLSSQQGIGYTF. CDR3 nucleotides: TGCGCCAGCAGCCTTTCCTCACAGCAGGGGATTGGCTACACCTTC.

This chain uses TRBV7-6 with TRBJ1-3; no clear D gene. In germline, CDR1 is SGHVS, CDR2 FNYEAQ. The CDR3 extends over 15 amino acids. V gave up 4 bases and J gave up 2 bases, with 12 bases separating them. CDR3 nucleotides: TGTGCCAGCAGCTCAAATCGGGATCCTGGAAACACCATATATTTT. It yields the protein CASSSNRDPGNTIYF.

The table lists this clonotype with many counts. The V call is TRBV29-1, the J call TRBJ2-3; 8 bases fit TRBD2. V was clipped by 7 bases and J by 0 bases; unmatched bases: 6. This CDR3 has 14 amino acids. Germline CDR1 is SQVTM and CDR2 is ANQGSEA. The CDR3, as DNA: TGCAGCGGAAAGCGGGGGACTAGCACAGATACGCAGTATTTT. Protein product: CSGKRGTSTDTQYF.

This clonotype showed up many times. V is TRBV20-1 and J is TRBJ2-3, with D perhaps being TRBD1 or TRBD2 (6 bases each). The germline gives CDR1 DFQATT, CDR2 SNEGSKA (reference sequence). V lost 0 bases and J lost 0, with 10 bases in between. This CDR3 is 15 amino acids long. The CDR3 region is CSARDRGPSTDTQYF. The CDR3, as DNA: TGCAGTGCTAGAGACCGGGGGCCGAGCACAGATACGCAGTATTTT.

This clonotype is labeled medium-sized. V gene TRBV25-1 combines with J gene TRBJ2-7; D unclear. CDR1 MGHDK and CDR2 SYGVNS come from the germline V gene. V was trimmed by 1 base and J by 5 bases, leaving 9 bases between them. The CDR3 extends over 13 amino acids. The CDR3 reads CASSELGWNEQYF. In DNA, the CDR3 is TGTGCCAGCAGTGAATTAGGATGGAACGAGCAGTACTTC.

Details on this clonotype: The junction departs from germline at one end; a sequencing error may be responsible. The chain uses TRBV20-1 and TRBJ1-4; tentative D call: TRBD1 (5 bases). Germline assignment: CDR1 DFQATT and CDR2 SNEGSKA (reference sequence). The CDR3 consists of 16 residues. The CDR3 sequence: CSARDFWQGQLMKNCF. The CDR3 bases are TGCAGTGCTAGAGATTTTTGGCAGGGCCAACTAATGAAAAACTGTTTT.

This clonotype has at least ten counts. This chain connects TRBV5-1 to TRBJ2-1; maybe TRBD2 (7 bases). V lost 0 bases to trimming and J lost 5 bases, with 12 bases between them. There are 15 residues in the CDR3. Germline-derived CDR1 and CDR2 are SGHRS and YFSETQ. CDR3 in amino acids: CASSLVRGANNEQFF. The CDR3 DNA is TGCGCCAGCAGCTTGGTTCGGGGGGCCAACAATGAGCAGTTCTTC.

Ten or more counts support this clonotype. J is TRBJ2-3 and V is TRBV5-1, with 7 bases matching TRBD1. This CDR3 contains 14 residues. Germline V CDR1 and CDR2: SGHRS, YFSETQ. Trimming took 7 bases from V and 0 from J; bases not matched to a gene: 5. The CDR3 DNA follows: TGCGCCAGCGTCCGAGGGGGCAGCACAGATACGCAGTATTTT. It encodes CASVRGGSTDTQYF. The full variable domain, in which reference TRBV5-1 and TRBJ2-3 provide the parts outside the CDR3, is KAGVTQTPRYLIKTRGQQVTLSCSPISGHRSVSWYQQTPGQGLQFLFEYFSETQRNKGNFPGRFSGRQFSNSRSEMNVSTLELGDSALYLCASVRGGSTDTQYFGPGTRLTVL.

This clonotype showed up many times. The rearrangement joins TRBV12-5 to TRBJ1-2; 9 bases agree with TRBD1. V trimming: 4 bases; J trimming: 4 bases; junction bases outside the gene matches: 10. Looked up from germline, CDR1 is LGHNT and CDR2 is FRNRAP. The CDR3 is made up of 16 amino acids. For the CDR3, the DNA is TGTGCTAGTGGTTCCACCACAGGGGGCGCGGGCTATGGCTACACCTTC. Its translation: CASGSTTGGAGYGYTF. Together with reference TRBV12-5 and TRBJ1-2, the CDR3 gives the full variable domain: DARVTQTPRHKVTEMGQEVTMRCQPILGHNTVFWYRQTMMQGLELLAYFRNRAPLDDSGMPKDRFSAEMPDATLATLKIQPSEPRDSAVYFCASGSTTGGAGYGYTFGSGTRLTVV.